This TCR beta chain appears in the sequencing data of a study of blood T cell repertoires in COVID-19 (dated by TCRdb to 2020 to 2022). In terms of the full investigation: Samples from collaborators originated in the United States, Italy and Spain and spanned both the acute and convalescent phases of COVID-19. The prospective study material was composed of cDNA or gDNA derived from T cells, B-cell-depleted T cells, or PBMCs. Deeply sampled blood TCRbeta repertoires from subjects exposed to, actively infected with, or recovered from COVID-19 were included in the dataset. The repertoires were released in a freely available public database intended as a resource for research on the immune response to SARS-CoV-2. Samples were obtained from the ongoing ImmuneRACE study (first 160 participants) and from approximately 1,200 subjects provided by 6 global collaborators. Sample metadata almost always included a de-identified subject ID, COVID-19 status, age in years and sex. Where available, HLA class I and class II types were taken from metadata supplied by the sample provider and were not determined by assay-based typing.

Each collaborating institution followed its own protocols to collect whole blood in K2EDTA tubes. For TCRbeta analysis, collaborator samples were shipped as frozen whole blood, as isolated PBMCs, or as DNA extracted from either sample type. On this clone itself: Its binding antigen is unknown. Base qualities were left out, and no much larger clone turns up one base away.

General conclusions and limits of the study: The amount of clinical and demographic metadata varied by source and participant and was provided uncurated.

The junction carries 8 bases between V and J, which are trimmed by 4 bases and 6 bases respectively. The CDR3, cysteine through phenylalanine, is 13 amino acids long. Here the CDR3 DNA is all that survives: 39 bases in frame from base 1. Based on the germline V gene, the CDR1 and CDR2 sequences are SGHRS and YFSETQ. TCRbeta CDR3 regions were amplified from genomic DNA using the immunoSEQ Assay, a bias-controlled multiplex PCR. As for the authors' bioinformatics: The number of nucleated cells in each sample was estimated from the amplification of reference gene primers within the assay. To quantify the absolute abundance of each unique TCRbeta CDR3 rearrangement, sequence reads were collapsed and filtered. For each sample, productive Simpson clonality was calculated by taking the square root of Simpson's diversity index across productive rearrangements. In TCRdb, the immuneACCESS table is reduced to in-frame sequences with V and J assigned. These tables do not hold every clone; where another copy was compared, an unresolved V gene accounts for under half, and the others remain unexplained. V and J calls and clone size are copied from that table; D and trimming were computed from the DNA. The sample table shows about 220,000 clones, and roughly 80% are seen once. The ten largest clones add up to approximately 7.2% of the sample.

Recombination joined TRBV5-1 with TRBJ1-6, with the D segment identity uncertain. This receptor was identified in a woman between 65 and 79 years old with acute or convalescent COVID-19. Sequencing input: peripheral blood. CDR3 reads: CASSRGTNSPLHF. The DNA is TGCGCCAGCAGCCGGGGAACTAATTCACCCCTCCACTTT.